The TCR beta chain under discussion was sequenced for a study of blood T cell repertoires in COVID-19. Study at large: Collection of acute and convalescent COVID-19 samples took place in the United States, Italy and Spain. Nucleic acid was either cDNA or gDNA, and it came from T cells, B-cell-depleted T cells, or PBMCs.

Trimming removed 1 base at V and 4 bases at J, with 17 bases between. This CDR3 region has 16 residues. CDR1 and CDR2 from the germline V gene are SGHTA and FQGNSA. This clone was seen a handful of times. In the original processing: The assay estimated nucleated cells by amplifying reference gene primers. Sequencing used immunoSEQ multiplex PCR; TCRdb keeps in-frame clones, though not all of them. V, J and clone size are those of that table, while D and trimming were read from the DNA. The sample lists about 140,000 clones; approximately 83% were seen once. Sample: peripheral blood. The chain employs TRBV7-2 and TRBJ2-7, with D possibly matching TRBD1 (5 bases). This TCR was sampled from a human donor in a cohort sampled during active COVID-19. CDR3 protein: CASSLGGGFSSYEQYF. The CDR3 DNA is TGTGCCAGCAGCTTAGGGGGCGGATTTTCCTCTTACGAGCAGTACTTC.